A single sample gave rise to the 12 T cell receptor beta chains below, sequenced in a study of vaccination effects on CD4 cells after COVID-19. These receptors' targets are unknown. Here immunoSEQ multiplex PCR was the method, and the copy in TCRdb shows in-frame clones only, minus some. Of over 45,000 clones listed, roughly two thirds are singletons. Sequencing in the ViraFEST assay came after antigen-specific CD4+ T cells had been expanded with viral peptide pools, which were used to stimulate PBMC. Subsequent to a culture period of about ten days, CD4+ T cells were isolated. Recipients of the vaccine had no prior SARS-CoV-2 infection and negative nucleocapsid antibodies. The material was CD4+ T cells from PBMCs cultured with SARS-CoV-2 spike peptides, obtained before COVID-19 vaccination. The origin of the receptors is a human donor who received a COVID-19 vaccine.

CDR3 DNA sequence: TGTGCCAGCAGCGTAGGATTTGGGGAGCAGTACTTC. Protein product: CASSVGFGEQYF. This chain joins TRBV9 and TRBJ2-7; D gene ambiguous. Trimming removed 0 bases from V and 7 bases from J, with 8 bases in between. Germline lookup yields CDR1 SGDLS and CDR2 YYNGEE. The CDR3 length is 12 residues.

The chain carries TRBV7-2 and TRBJ2-7; unclear D gene. This CDR3 region has 13 residues. The V end was cut by 2 bases, the J end by 2 bases, with 7 bases between. Germline CDR1 reads SGHTA; CDR2 reads FQGNSA. CDR3 loop: CASSLSGTYEQYF. In DNA, the CDR3 is TGTGCCAGCAGCTTATCGGGCACCTACGAGCAGTACTTC.

The V gene is TRBV5-4, the J gene TRBJ2-5; 15 nucleotides align to TRBD2. V was clipped by 4 bases and J by 5 bases; unmatched bases: 3. Germline CDR1 reads SGHNT; CDR2 reads YYREEE (reference sequence). The CDR3 totals 15 residues. CDR3 residues: CASSPGLAGGETQYF. CDR3 bases: TGTGCCAGCAGCCCGGGACTAGCGGGAGGCGAGACCCAGTACTTC.

This clone was picked up one time. The gene calls are TRBV7-2 and TRBJ2-7, with 7 positions matching TRBD1. The CDR3 is 14 amino acids. Germline CDR1 SGHTA, CDR2 FQGNSA. V lost 1 base and J lost 4; bases outside the gene matches: 4. The CDR3 sequence: CASSLDTGAYEQYF. The CDR3, as DNA: TGTGCCAGCAGCTTAGATACAGGGGCTTACGAGCAGTACTTC.

V usage is TRBV25-1 and J usage is TRBJ2-7; D possibly corresponds to TRBD1 (6 bases). Trimming took off 2 bases at V and 0 bases at J, with 14 bases between the two ends. The CDR3 runs to 16 residues. Per the germline V gene, CDR1 is MGHDK and CDR2 is SYGVNS. Written as DNA, the CDR3 is TGTGCCAGCAGTGAAGAACAGGGTGTTAGCTCCTACGAGCAGTACTTC. Translating gives CASSEEQGVSSYEQYF.

The chain carries TRBV3-1 (or the pseudogene TRBV3-2) and TRBJ2-3; 7 bases fit TRBD2. CDR1 LGHDT and CDR2 YNNKEL come from the germline V gene (reference sequence). This CDR3 is 15 amino acids long. Unmatched junction bases numbered 7, after V lost 3 bases and J lost 4 bases. DNA for the CDR3: TGTGCCAGCAGCCAGGGCGGGAGTCGGGCAGATACGCAGTATTTT. Its translation is CASSQGGSRADTQYF.

This clone was counted between two and nine times. The chain carries TRBV10-3 and TRBJ1-6; 8 nucleotides agree with TRBD1. V lost 6 bases to trimming and J lost 6 bases; unmatched junction nucleotides: 4. The CDR3 spans 14 residues. Germline lookup yields CDR1 ENHRY and CDR2 SYGVKD. CDR3 protein: CAIRRTGTNSPLHF. CDR3 DNA sequence: TGTGCCATCAGGAGGACAGGGACTAATTCACCCCTCCACTTT.

The chain uses TRBV6-2 or TRBV6-3 and TRBJ1-5; D gene uncertain. In germline, CDR1 is MNHEY, CDR2 SVGEGT. Trimming stripped 6 bases from V and 10 bases from J, with 13 bases between. The CDR3 has 12 amino acids. The CDR3, as DNA: TGTGCCAGCAGCCAGCTCGCTCATCCCCAGCATTTT. Protein: CASSQLAHPQHF.

The chain joins TRBV6-6 to TRBJ1-2, with D perhaps matching TRBD1 (6 bases). Trimming stripped 6 bases from V and 1 base from J, with 9 bases between. The CDR3 has 13 amino acids. CDR1 and CDR2 from the germline V gene are MNHNY and SVGAGI (reference sequence). CDR3 coding DNA: TGTGCCAGCAGGCCACAGGGTAACTATGGCTACACCTTC. Residues: CASRPQGNYGYTF.

This clone was observed a few times. The chain has TRBV5-1 and TRBJ1-2, with a tentative D call TRBD1 (6 bases). Germline CDR1 reads SGHRS; CDR2 reads YFSETQ. There are 14 residues in the CDR3. Trimming removed 2 bases from V and 8 bases from J, with 16 bases in between. The CDR3: CASSLGAGDRGYTF. The CDR3 region has the DNA TGCGCCAGCAGCTTAGGCGCAGGGGACCGGGGCTACACCTTC. The full variable domain, in which reference TRBV5-1 and TRBJ1-2 provide the parts outside the CDR3, is KAGVTQTPRYLIKTRGQQVTLSCSPISGHRSVSWYQQTPGQGLQFLFEYFSETQRNKGNFPGRFSGRQFSNSRSEMNVSTLELGDSALYLCASSLGAGDRGYTFGSGTRLTVV.

The chain's CDR3 is CASSFGGTNRDYEQYF. Here the CDR3 DNA reads TGTGCCAGCAGCTTCGGGGGGACAAACCGGGACTACGAGCAGTACTTC. The chain is built from TRBV5-4 and TRBJ2-7, with D possibly TRBD2 on 7 matching bases. V was pared by 2 bases and J by 3 bases, with 18 bases between. From germline, CDR1 is SGHNT and CDR2 YYREEE (reference sequence). The CDR3 spans 16 residues.

This clone is a singleton in its sample. CDR3 amino acids: CASSYRGGRAIQGYTF. The CDR3 DNA sequence: TGTGCCAGCAGTTACCGTGGAGGGAGGGCGATTCAAGGCTACACCTTC. The rearrangement joins TRBV6-5 to TRBJ1-2; D is undetermined. Germline-derived CDR1 and CDR2 are MNHEY and SVGAGI. CDR3 size: 16 residues. The V end lost 2 bases, the J end lost 8 bases, and 21 bases lay between the germline ends.